This T cell receptor beta chain was sequenced for a study of cytomegalovirus exposure and HLA in healthy donors (dated by TCRdb to 2016 to 2017). Study-wide context: In an earlier analysis of some 550 of the donors, approximately 260 Gb of sequence data and 120 million or so unique TCR beta sequences from about 179 million T cells were reported. Around 300 gigabases of sequencing data and 70 million to 100 million unique TCR sequences were included in an early release covering about 600 HLA-typed donors. Among the approximately 420 genotyped donors, approximately 77% belonged to the genetic ancestry cluster associated with self-reported Caucasian donors. The study aimed to test whether cataloging public T cell receptors could reveal signatures of past pathogen exposure. The study used immunosequencing to profile the T cell repertoires of several hundred subjects and linked those repertoires to cytomegalovirus serostatus. Besides the first cohort of roughly 660 subjects, a separate validation cohort made up of roughly 120 different subjects was used. To predict cytomegalovirus infection status, the study combined high-throughput TCR immunosequencing, statistical association of individual TCRs with disease status, and machine learning. A later analysis re-analyzed previously published TCR beta repertoires from 666 donors and added high-resolution HLA genotyping to study TCR occurrence patterns. In the later analysis, no new phenotypic data were used to find candidate immune exposures; instead, reliance was placed on TCR beta sequences and their occurrence across donors. An earlier analysis of 587 of the donors used high-throughput TCR beta sequencing to judge whether each TCR beta V gene segment behaved as functional or pseudogenic. Donor age, sex, ethnicity and CMV serostatus were compiled together with the repertoire data. In a later genetic analysis, genome-wide SNP genotypes for about 55% of the roughly 700 donors were used, and that subset was treated as a discovery cohort. All discovery cohort repertoires had been generated using a single sequencing platform. HLA typing covered class I and class II loci at four-digit resolution. Typing coverage varied by locus: about 620-630 donors for A, B, C, DRB1 and DQB1; more than 500 for DQA1; over 600 for DPA1; under 490 for DPB1. Because of strong linkage in the cohort, five DR-DQ haplotypes were treated as single units for association and clustering. Among 350 to 400 genotyped donors of the cohort, an average of approximately 230,000 unique TCR beta nucleotide sequences were sequenced per donor, around 20% of them non-productive. Broader findings and caveats from the paper: Because counts were too low, under 20 rarely observed V segments, including chromosome 9 orphons, were left out of the earlier analysis of roughly 600 of the donors. In a later analysis, several top co-occurrence clusters were reported to appear linked to parvovirus B19, influenza, CMV and Epstein-Barr virus. Compared with the roughly 720-donor mean, donors in an Asian-associated ancestry cluster had fewer N-insertions in productive TCRs, according to a later genetic analysis. When HLA alleles, especially DR and DQ, strongly co-occurred, attributing TCR associations to individual alleles was difficult. Specific HLA alleles were associated with over 15,000 TCR beta sequences at a false discovery rate of 0.05 in a later analysis. Because HLA typing was missing for some donors at each locus, association tests included only the typed subset. A further reported finding was that TCR beta sequences accurately predicted the HLA-A and HLA-B alleles for most subjects in the first cohort. The sequencing pipeline was judged likely to have produced a cluster of highly shared sequence variants as a technical artifact. A later analysis found that HLA-associated TCR beta chains were more clonally expanded and had lower generation probabilities than equally common non-associated chains. In this cohort, only TCR beta chains were sequenced, and detectable features were limited by the absence of alpha or paired-chain data. Most CMV-associated TCR beta chains appeared to be HLA-restricted in a later analysis, and the HLA associations seemed to be driven largely by CMV exposure. An association between a missense DCLRE1C variant and V-gene and J-gene trimming of TCR beta chains was found in a later genetic analysis and replicated in an independent cohort. While some public TCRs were present in many individuals, most TCR sequences turned up only very rarely across donors. It was suggested by the authors that the approach could potentially be generalized to other disease states and immunological phenotypes. Cytomegalovirus status was reported to be diagnosed by the classifier with high specificity and sensitivity in both the original and validation cohorts. According to a later analysis, TCR association rates differed among HLA loci, with DRB1 alleles showing the most associated TCRs and HLA-C alleles showing the fewest. Sequencing depth was assumed to be roughly uniform across donors in the presence/absence analyses, though that assumption may not hold. An earlier analysis of 587 of the donors showed that most TCR beta V segments appeared in productive rearrangements either about 87% or about 30% of the time, which broadly matched IMGT annotations. Linkage disequilibrium might explain the correlated functional status among segregating V segments, but an unknown experimental factor could not be excluded. The 87-base-pair reads could not distinguish some IMGT-functional V segments, including TRBV6-2 and TRBV6-3, so those segments were excluded. In the study, approximately 160 TCR beta chains were listed as associated with cytomegalovirus. A few of the identified cytomegalovirus-associated TCR beta chains were confirmed in vitro to be specific for cytomegalovirus antigens. For the cohort, immune exposure information was limited to CMV serostatus.

Counted from cysteine to phenylalanine, this CDR3 has 16 amino acids. CDR3 DNA only is kept here, 48 bases in frame from base 1. The germline V gene encodes CDR1 LGHNA and CDR2 YNFKEQ. Germline trimming: 0 bases from V, 4 bases from J; junction bases outside gene matches: 2. As to this clone: The clone's antigen remains unknown. Base qualities are not recorded, but no much larger clone differs from it by a single base.

The library was prepared using the immunoSEQ multiplex PCR assay. A mixture of 60 forward primers for TCR Vbeta segments and 13 reverse primers for TCR Jbeta segments was used in the multiplex PCR. Amplification of the CDR3 region of rearranged TCR beta genes was performed with a multiplex PCR assay on genomic DNA. Amplified TCR beta libraries were sequenced as 87-base-pair reads on the Illumina HiSeq System. As for the original processing: A later analysis counted about 80 million unique TCR beta chains across the approximately 700 repertoires, and some 11 million of these chains were shared by at least two donors. Raw reads were error-corrected and collapsed into unique sequences by a nearest-neighbor algorithm in which closely related sequences were merged to remove PCR and sequencing errors. CDR3 sequences were aligned to IMGT reference sequences to assign V, D and J gene segments. Each retained sequence needed at least a six-nucleotide match to both a V gene segment and a J gene segment. Rearrangements were called productive when the CDR3 lacked stop codons and stayed in frame with V and J; all others were non-productive. CDR3 was defined by IMGT convention, running from the second conserved V-encoded cysteine to the conserved J-encoded phenylalanine. In an earlier analysis of around 640 of the donors, sequences lacking an unambiguous match to a single V gene segment were excluded. An earlier analysis of fewer than 650 of the donors classified V segments as functional when productive rearrangements were above 56.7% and as segregating when the standard deviation between donors was above 5%. To diagnose cytomegalovirus status from the catalog of TCR beta chain sequences, a statistical classification framework was built. In a later analysis, V and J genes were assigned by comparing TCR nucleotide sequences against IMGT/GENE-DB human TR gene sequences. A later analysis assigned CDR3 sequences and most-parsimonious VDJ recombination scenarios with the TCRdist pipeline. In a later analysis, every TCR beta chain was defined by the combination of its CDR3 amino acid sequence and its V-gene family, and reads without a unique V-gene family were dropped. As a way to deal with suspected cross-contamination and a sequencing artifact, a later analysis dropped 592 nucleotide sequences that were highly shared and had low generation probability. In a later analysis, a clonal expansion index for each public chain was calculated from normalized within-repertoire ranks of inferred template counts. Generation probabilities in a later analysis came from a VDJ recombination model fitted to out-of-frame rearrangements, and those results were checked against IGoR. A later analysis scored TCR-TCR, TCR-HLA and TCR-CMV co-occurrence with hypergeometric tests, applying a repertoire-size bias correction to TCR pairs. In a later analysis, false discovery rates were estimated by permuting HLA or CMV assignments 20 times. A later analysis grouped co-occurring TCRs with DBSCAN, adding TCRdist sequence similarity when clustering within HLA-allele-positive subsets. Repertoires with fewer than 30,000 or more than 120,000 public chains were left out of co-occurrence clustering, as were about 5 repertoires with anomalous nucleotide sharing. TCRdb obtained this table from immuneACCESS and retained in-frame rearrangements with V and J assigned. These tables miss some clones; where compared with another copy, unresolved V genes account for less than half of the shortfall, and the remainder is unexplained. V, J and clone size were drawn from that table, and D and trimming were deduced from the DNA. The sample table records approximately 120,000 clones; about 83% of these occur just once. The ten largest clones represent roughly 2.6% of the sample.

The cohort was made up of approximately 670 healthy bone marrow donors. Cohort members were all nominally healthy when sampled, although unrecorded immune exposures were likely present. The donor tested CMV seronegative and was one of the 352 seronegative cohort members. Every donor gave a peripheral blood sample, and the peripheral blood mononuclear cells from that sample were used for TCR beta sequencing. Genomic DNA extraction from the blood cell samples was performed with the Qiagen DNeasy Blood Extraction Kit. Recombination joined TRBV4-2 with TRBJ2-3; 12 bases in the junction line up with TRBD2. The clonotype was recovered from a female donor in good health and CMV-seronegative. The specimen sequenced was PBMCs. The CDR3 region has the sequence CASSQEASGGADTQYF. The base sequence is TGTGCCAGCAGCCAAGAAGCTAGCGGGGGGGCAGATACGCAGTATTTT.